This TCR beta chain was retrieved from a study of blood T cell repertoires in COVID-19. Clones were sequenced by immunoSEQ multiplex PCR, and TCRdb holds only the in-frame ones, with some missing. Here the sample spans over 200,000 clones, roughly 84% being singletons. The V end was cut by 3 bases, the J end by 12 bases, with 19 bases between. Germline CDR1 and CDR2: SGHRS and YFSETQ. This CDR3 has 14 residues. Sequencing used peripheral blood. The gene calls are TRBV5-1 and TRBJ2-1; a weak D match, TRBD1 (6 bases). This receptor was identified in a man aged 50-60 years with active or convalescent COVID-19. The CDR3 sequence: CASSYLDQSGAQFF. CDR3 bases: TGCGCCAGCAGCTATTTAGACCAGTCAGGGGCGCAGTTCTTC.